One sample yielded the 27 T cell receptor beta chains listed below, sequenced in a study of technical replicates of blood from a few donors. The protocol was immunoSEQ multiplex PCR, while the TCRdb copy is restricted to in-frame clones and leaves out a portion. The table has 73,000 or so clones, more than 85% seen once. Sequenced: T cells isolated from PBMCs. The origin of the receptors is a human donor in good health.

The CDR3 coding sequence is TGTGCCAGCAGCGTTGACAGGGATAATTTTATGAGCAGCAATCAGCCCCAGCATTTT. Protein product: CASSVDRDNFMSSNQPQHF. This sequence joins TRBV2 and TRBJ1-5; 7 bases align to TRBD1. Germline V gene lookup returns CDR1 SNHLY and CDR2 FYNNEI. V was clipped by 6 bases and J by 1 base; unmatched bases: 18. This CDR3 has 19 residues.

This chain joins TRBV5-8 and TRBJ2-7, with D perhaps matching TRBD2 (6 bases). V dropped 1 base and J dropped 8 bases, with 10 bases sitting between them. The CDR3 is 12 amino acids. Germline V gene data show CDR1 as SGHTS and CDR2 as YDEGEE. The CDR3 DNA sequence: TGTGCCAGCAGCTTGCGGGCGGGAAAGCAGTACTTC. Its protein is CASSLRAGKQYF.

This clone showed up just once. The DNA for the CDR3 is TGTGCCAGCAGCCACGCGGAGAACACTGAAGCTTTCTTT. Protein product: CASSHAENTEAFF. The chain recombines TRBV13 with TRBJ1-1, with unresolved D. The CDR3 consists of 13 residues. V dropped 5 bases and J dropped 1 base, with 8 bases sitting between them. Germline lookup yields CDR1 PRHDT and CDR2 FYEKMQ (reference sequence).

This chain joins TRBV5-1 and TRBJ1-1, with 7 bases aligning to TRBD1. V shed 0 bases and J 5 bases; nucleotides not matched to a gene: 4. Per the germline V gene, CDR1 is SGHRS and CDR2 is YFSETQ. This CDR3 is 14 amino acids long. The CDR3 reads CASSLGQGGTEAFF. The DNA for the CDR3 is TGCGCCAGCAGCTTGGGACAGGGAGGTACTGAAGCTTTCTTT.

This chain uses TRBV6-1 with TRBJ1-2; possibly TRBD1 for D (5 bases). Germline assignment: CDR1 MNHNS and CDR2 SASEGT. The CDR3 consists of 15 residues. The germline V and J ends were trimmed by 2 bases and 0 bases, with 10 bases remaining between them. CDR3 in DNA: TGTGCCAGCAGTGAATCGGGGGTCGCTAACTATGGCTACACCTTC. Translating gives CASSESGVANYGYTF.

J is TRBJ2-3 and V is TRBV19; 8 bases line up with TRBD1. V lost 7 bases to trimming and J lost 6 bases; unmatched junction nucleotides: 9. Germline V gives CDR1 LNHDA, CDR2 SQIVND (reference sequence). CDR3 size: 14 residues. The CDR3 spells CASTGQGFWDTQYF. The CDR3 DNA reads TGTGCCAGTACCGGACAGGGTTTCTGGGATACGCAGTATTTT.

V gene TRBV5-1 combines with J gene TRBJ2-2; D possibly corresponds to TRBD2 (6 bases). In germline, CDR1 is SGHRS, CDR2 YFSETQ. The CDR3 is 14 amino acids. V lost 6 bases and J 6 bases, leaving 15 bases between the germline ends. CDR3 DNA sequence: TGCGCCAGCATCGCCAGGAGGGCGCCCGGGGAGCTGTTTTTT. This codes for CASIARRAPGELFF.

V is TRBV11-2 and J is TRBJ2-1, with a weak D call TRBD1 (8 bases). The ends were cut back, 4 bases at V and 6 bases at J, with 16 bases in the middle. Per the germline V gene, CDR1 is SGHAT and CDR2 is FQNNGV. This CDR3 has 15 amino acids. CDR3 sequence: CASSSYRGGINEQFF. Here the CDR3 DNA reads TGTGCCAGCAGCTCTTACAGGGGGGGCATCAATGAGCAGTTCTTC.

The chain's CDR3 is CASSPVSGGSNYGYTF. For the CDR3, the DNA is TGTGCCAGCTCACCAGTATCCGGCGGCTCTAACTATGGCTACACCTTC. The rearrangement uses TRBV18 and TRBJ1-2; D gene uncertain. The V gene's germline CDR1 is KGHSH and CDR2 LQKENI. Trimming shortened V by 2 bases and J by 0 bases, and 13 bases separated the two germline ends. This CDR3 contains 16 residues. Using reference TRBV18 and TRBJ1-2 for the parts outside the CDR3, the full variable domain is NAGVMQNPRHLVRRRGQEARLRCSPMKGHSHVYWYRQLPEEGLKFMVYLQKENIIDESGMPKERFSAEFPKEGPSILRIQQVVRGDSAAYFCASSPVSGGSNYGYTFGSGTRLTVV.

The chain employs TRBV2 and TRBJ2-2, with a tentative D call TRBD1 (5 bases). CDR3 length equals 13 residues. Deletions cut 7 bases from V and 5 bases from J, with 11 bases between. Germline CDR1 SNHLY, CDR2 FYNNEI. The chain's CDR3 is CASTRETTGELFF. CDR3 coding DNA: TGTGCCAGCACCAGGGAAACGACCGGGGAGCTGTTTTTT.

The rearrangement joins TRBV11-3 to TRBJ1-2; D remains ambiguous. Trimming cost V 7 bases and J 2 bases, with 14 bases left between them. The CDR3 consists of 14 residues. Germline V CDR1 and CDR2: SGHNT, YENEEA. CDR3 nucleotide sequence: TGTGCCAGCACCTCGAGGTGGTCGAACTATGGCTACACCTTC. It yields the protein CASTSRWSNYGYTF.

This chain uses TRBV12-5 with TRBJ1-2, with 7 bases that match TRBD1. This CDR3 has 14 amino acids. Per germline, CDR1 LGHNT and CDR2 FRNRAP. Trimming at V came to 0 bases and at J to 2 bases, leaving 0 bases not matched to a gene. Here the CDR3 reads CASGLVGQNYGYTF. The DNA for the CDR3 is TGTGCTAGTGGTTTGGTGGGACAGAACTATGGCTACACCTTC. The complete variable domain, with remaining parts taken from reference TRBV12-5 and TRBJ1-2, reads DARVTQTPRHKVTEMGQEVTMRCQPILGHNTVFWYRQTMMQGLELLAYFRNRAPLDDSGMPKDRFSAEMPDATLATLKIQPSEPRDSAVYFCASGLVGQNYGYTFGSGTRLTVV.

This chain joins TRBV5-1 and TRBJ1-1, with 7 bases matching TRBD1. Germline CDR1 and CDR2: SGHRS and YFSETQ. The trim removed 2 bases at V and 4 bases at J, leaving 2 bases unmatched. The CDR3 is 13 amino acids. In DNA, the CDR3 is TGCGCCAGCAGCTTAAGGGGGCCCACTGAAGCTTTCTTT. Translated: CASSLRGPTEAFF. The whole variable domain, remainder taken from reference TRBV5-1 and TRBJ1-1, is KAGVTQTPRYLIKTRGQQVTLSCSPISGHRSVSWYQQTPGQGLQFLFEYFSETQRNKGNFPGRFSGRQFSNSRSEMNVSTLELGDSALYLCASSLRGPTEAFFGQGTRLTVV.

This chain connects TRBV15 to TRBJ2-7, with TRBD2 matching over 8 bases. The CDR3 is made up of 14 amino acids. The germline gives CDR1 LNHNV, CDR2 YYDKDF (reference sequence). J gave up 4 bases and V 5 bases, and 7 bases lay outside the gene matches. The DNA for the CDR3 is TGTGCCACCAGCGGAACGGGACTAGGGTACGAGCAGTACTTC. Translating gives CATSGTGLGYEQYF.

The rearrangement uses TRBV29-1 and TRBJ2-2, with a possible D match to TRBD2 (5 bases). The ends were cut back, 6 bases at V and 1 base at J, with 9 bases in the middle. Germline CDR1 and CDR2: SQVTM and ANQGSEA. The CDR3 has 13 residues. The CDR3 DNA reads TGCAGCGTGATCGGGGAGAACACCGGGGAGCTGTTTTTT. The encoded protein is CSVIGENTGELFF.

The chain couples TRBV5-1 to TRBJ2-1; 12 bases fit TRBD2. CDR3 length: 14 amino acids. Germline CDR1 SGHRS, CDR2 YFSETQ. V was pared by 4 bases and J by 8 bases, with 4 bases of the junction left unmatched. CDR3 sequence reads: CASSASGREDEQFF. The DNA for the CDR3 is TGCGCCAGCAGCGCTAGCGGGAGGGAGGATGAGCAGTTCTTC. The variable domain in full, with the rest retrieved from reference TRBV5-1 and TRBJ2-1, is KAGVTQTPRYLIKTRGQQVTLSCSPISGHRSVSWYQQTPGQGLQFLFEYFSETQRNKGNFPGRFSGRQFSNSRSEMNVSTLELGDSALYLCASSASGREDEQFFGPGTRLTVL.

The chain carries TRBV10-2 and TRBJ2-3; 10 nucleotides line up with TRBD2. The CDR3 extends over 15 amino acids. The ends lost 3 bases at V and 3 bases at J; junction bases unmatched: 3. The germline V gene has CDR1 WSHSY and CDR2 SAAADI. The CDR3 region is CASSEPSGGTDTQYF. CDR3 nucleotides: TGCGCCAGCAGTGAACCTAGCGGGGGTACAGATACGCAGTATTTT.

The V call is TRBV5-4, the J call TRBJ1-1, with D maybe TRBD1 (6 bases). Trimming shortened V by 4 bases and J by 2 bases, and 12 bases separated the two germline ends. The CDR3 runs to 14 residues. Germline CDR1 and CDR2: SGHNT and YYREEE (reference sequence). CDR3 residues: CASSQDSQNTEAFF. The CDR3 region has the DNA TGTGCCAGCAGCCAGGACAGTCAAAACACTGAAGCTTTCTTT.

The V gene is TRBV9, the J gene TRBJ1-1; weak D call: TRBD1 (6 bases). The CDR3 length is 15 residues. The V gene's germline CDR1 is SGDLS and CDR2 YYNGEE. The V end lost 3 bases, the J end lost 2 bases, and 14 bases lay between the germline ends. As DNA, the CDR3 is TGTGCCAGCAGCGAAGCACAGGGCCTTAACACTGAAGCTTTCTTT. Translation gives CASSEAQGLNTEAFF.

This chain connects TRBV27 to TRBJ1-1; 10 bases line up with TRBD1. The CDR3 runs 14 residues. The V and J ends lost 5 bases and 1 base, in that order; junction bases with no gene match: 1. Looked up from germline, CDR1 is MNHEY and CDR2 is SMNVEV (reference sequence). The CDR3 region is CASSGTGANTEAFF. DNA for the CDR3: TGTGCCAGCAGTGGGACAGGGGCGAACACTGAAGCTTTCTTT.

The rearrangement links TRBV9 to TRBJ2-5; TRBD2 aligns across 13 bases. CDR1 SGDLS and CDR2 YYNGEE come from the germline V gene. J was trimmed by 5 bases and V by 5 bases; bases with no gene match: 9. The CDR3 is made up of 16 amino acids. The CDR3 protein is CASSEAGLAGVETQYF. In nucleotides, the CDR3 is TGTGCCAGCAGTGAGGCTGGACTAGCGGGGGTGGAGACCCAGTACTTC.

The chain joins TRBV11-2 to TRBJ2-3; unclear D gene. CDR1 SGHAT and CDR2 FQNNGV come from the germline V gene. The CDR3 is made up of 12 amino acids. Trimming took off 5 bases at V and 6 bases at J, with 9 bases between the two ends. CDR3 region: CASSPLFDTQYF. The CDR3 DNA follows: TGTGCCAGCAGCCCTTTGTTTGATACGCAGTATTTT.

This chain joins TRBV5-4 and TRBJ2-1; TRBD2 agrees at 7 bases. This CDR3 is 15 amino acids long. V lost 1 base and J lost 4; bases outside the gene matches: 5. The germline gives CDR1 SGHNT, CDR2 YYREEE (reference sequence). The CDR3 is CASSLSQRGYNEQFF. In DNA form, the CDR3 reads TGTGCCAGCAGCTTGTCACAGCGGGGATACAATGAGCAGTTCTTC. Variable domain in full (rest from reference TRBV5-4 and TRBJ2-1): ETGVTQSPTHLIKTRGQQVTLRCSSQSGHNTVSWYQQALGQGPQFIFQYYREEENGRGNFPPRFSGLQFPNYSSELNVNALELDDSALYLCASSLSQRGYNEQFFGPGTRLTVL.

The V and J genes are TRBV11-2 and TRBJ2-1, with D possibly matching TRBD2 (6 bases). The CDR3 spans 18 residues. V lost 3 bases and J lost 0, with 18 bases in between. Germline V gene data show CDR1 as SGHAT and CDR2 as FQNNGV. CDR3 sequence reads: CASSLGRKTTSSYNEQFF. Written as DNA, the CDR3 is TGTGCCAGCAGCTTGGGGAGGAAAACTACGAGCTCCTACAATGAGCAGTTCTTC.

This clone was counted a single time. The V and J genes are TRBV5-4 and TRBJ2-2, with 7 bases fitting TRBD1. After removal of 3 bases from V and 4 bases from J, the junction contained 6 bases not matched to a gene. The germline V gene has CDR1 SGHNT and CDR2 YYREEE (reference sequence). There are 15 residues in the CDR3. The CDR3 protein is CASSSNRGLTGELFF. CDR3 DNA sequence: TGTGCCAGCAGCTCGAACAGGGGCCTCACCGGGGAGCTGTTTTTT.

This chain joins TRBV6-5 and TRBJ1-5; D remains ambiguous. CDR3 size: 15 residues. Germline CDR1 reads MNHEY; CDR2 reads SVGAGI. Trimming stripped 0 bases from V and 1 base from J, with 7 bases between. CDR3 loop: CASSYSQASNQPQHF. In nucleotides, the CDR3 is TGTGCCAGCAGTTACTCGCAGGCAAGCAATCAGCCCCAGCATTTT.

The chain is built from TRBV5-1 and TRBJ2-3; D possibly corresponds to TRBD2 (6 bases). Trimming shortened V by 3 bases and J by 0 bases, and 8 bases separated the two germline ends. The germline gives CDR1 SGHRS, CDR2 YFSETQ. The CDR3 is 14 residues long. CDR3 sequence: CASSSGTSTDTQYF. The CDR3 region has the DNA TGCGCCAGCAGCTCCGGGACTAGCACAGATACGCAGTATTTT.